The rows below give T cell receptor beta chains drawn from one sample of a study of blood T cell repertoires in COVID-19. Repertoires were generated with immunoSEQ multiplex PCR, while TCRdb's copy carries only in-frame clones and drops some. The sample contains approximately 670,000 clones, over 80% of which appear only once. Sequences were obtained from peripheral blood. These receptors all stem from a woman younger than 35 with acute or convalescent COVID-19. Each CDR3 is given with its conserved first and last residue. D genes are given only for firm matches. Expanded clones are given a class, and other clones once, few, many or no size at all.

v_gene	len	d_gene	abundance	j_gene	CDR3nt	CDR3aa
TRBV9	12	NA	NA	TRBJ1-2	TGTGCCAGCAGCGTAGGAGGGAACGGCTACACCTTC	CASSVGGNGYTF
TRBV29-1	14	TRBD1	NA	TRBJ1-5	TGCAGCGTAGTGACAGGGTTGGGCAATCAGCCCCAGCATTTT	CSVVTGLGNQPQHF
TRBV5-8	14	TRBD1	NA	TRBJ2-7	TGTGCCAGCAGCGACCGGGGACAGACCTACGAGCAGTACTTC	CASSDRGQTYEQYF
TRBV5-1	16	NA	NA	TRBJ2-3	TGCGCCAGCAGCTTGGGACTAGTCCCACGGGTAGATACGCAGTATTTT	CASSLGLVPRVDTQYF
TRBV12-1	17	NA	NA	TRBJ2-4	TGTGCCAGCAGCTTTGTTCCTAGCGGTTTAGCCAAAAACATTCAGTACTTC	CASSFVPSGLAKNIQYF
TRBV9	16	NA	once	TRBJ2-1	TGTGCCAGCAGCGTAGCTCGTGCGGGGCACTACAATGAGCAGTTCTTC	CASSVARAGHYNEQFF
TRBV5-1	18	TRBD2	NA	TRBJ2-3	TGCGCCAGCAGCTTGGACACCCTGGGACTAGCGGGGCCAGATACGCAGTATTTT	CASSLDTLGLAGPDTQYF
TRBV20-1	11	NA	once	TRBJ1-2	TGCAGTGCTTCCCGAGGGCATGGCTACACCTTC	CSASRGHGYTF
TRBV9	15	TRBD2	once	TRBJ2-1	TGTGCCAGCAGCGTGGGTAGCGGGGGGGCATACGAGCAGTTCTTC	CASSVGSGGAYEQFF
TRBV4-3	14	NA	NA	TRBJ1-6	TGCGCCAGCAGCCAAGGGGAACCGGGAGCACCCCTCCACTTT	CASSQGEPGAPLHF
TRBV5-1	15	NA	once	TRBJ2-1	TGCGCCAGCAGCATTAGGGGGGGATCCTACAATGAGCAGTTCTTC	CASSIRGGSYNEQFF
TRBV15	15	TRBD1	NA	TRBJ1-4	TGTGCCACCAGGTGGGACAGGGGTGGCGGTGAAAAACTGTTTTTT	CATRWDRGGGEKLFF
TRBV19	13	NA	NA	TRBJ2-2	TGTGCCAGTAGTACCATAGCCCCCGGGGAGCTGTTTTTT	CASSTIAPGELFF
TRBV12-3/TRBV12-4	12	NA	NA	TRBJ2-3	TGTGCCAGCAGTTTTCGTTCAGATACGCAGTATTTT	CASSFRSDTQYF
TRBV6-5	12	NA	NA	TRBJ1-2	TGTGCCAGCAGTTACGACAGGCGCGGCTACACCTTC	CASSYDRRGYTF
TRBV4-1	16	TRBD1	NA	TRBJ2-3	TGCGCCAGCAGCCAAGGTAGGACAGGTTCCACAGATACGCAGTATTTT	CASSQGRTGSTDTQYF
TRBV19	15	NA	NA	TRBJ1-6	TGTGCCAGTAGTTCAGCGGGCGGGGGTAATTCACCCCTCCACTTT	CASSSAGGGNSPLHF
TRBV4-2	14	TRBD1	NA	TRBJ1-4	TGTGCCAGCAACGCCGGGACAGGGGATGAAAAACTGTTTTTT	CASNAGTGDEKLFF
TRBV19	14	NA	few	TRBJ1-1	TGTGCCAGTAGTATGGGTAGGGAGGCCTTTCGGGCTTTCTTT	CASSMGREAFRAFF
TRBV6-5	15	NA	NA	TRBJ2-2	TGTGCCAGCAGTTACTCAGGGGAGGTCACCGGGGAGCTGTTTTTT	CASSYSGEVTGELFF
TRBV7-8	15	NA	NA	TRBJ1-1	TGTGCCAGCAGCCATTTCGCTTTAGAGAACACTGAAGCTTTCTTT	CASSHFALENTEAFF
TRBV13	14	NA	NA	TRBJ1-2	TGTGCCAGCAGCTTACGCGGGGATAACTATGGCTACACCTTC	CASSLRGDNYGYTF
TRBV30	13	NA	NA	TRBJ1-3	TGTGCCTGGAACCGGGGCTCTGGAAACACCATATATTTT	CAWNRGSGNTIYF